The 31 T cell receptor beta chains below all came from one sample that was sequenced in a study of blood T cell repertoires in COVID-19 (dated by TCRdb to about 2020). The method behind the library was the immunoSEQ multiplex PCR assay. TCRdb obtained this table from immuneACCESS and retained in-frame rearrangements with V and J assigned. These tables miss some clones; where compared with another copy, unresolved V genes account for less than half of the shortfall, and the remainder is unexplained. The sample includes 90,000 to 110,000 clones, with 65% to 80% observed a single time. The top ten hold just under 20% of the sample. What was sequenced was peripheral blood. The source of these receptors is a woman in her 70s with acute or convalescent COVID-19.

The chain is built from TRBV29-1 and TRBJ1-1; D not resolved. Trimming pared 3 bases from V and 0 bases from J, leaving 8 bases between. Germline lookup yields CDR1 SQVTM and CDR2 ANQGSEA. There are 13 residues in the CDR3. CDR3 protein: CSVELGVNTEAFF. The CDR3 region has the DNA TGCAGCGTTGAGTTGGGAGTGAACACTGAAGCTTTCTTT.

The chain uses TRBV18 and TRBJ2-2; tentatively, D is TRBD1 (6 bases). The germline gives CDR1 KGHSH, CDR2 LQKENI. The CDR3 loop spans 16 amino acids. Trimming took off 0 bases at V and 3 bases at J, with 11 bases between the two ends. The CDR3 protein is CASSPPGRGDTGELFF. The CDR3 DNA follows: TGTGCCAGCTCACCACCGGGCAGGGGAGACACCGGGGAGCTGTTTTTT. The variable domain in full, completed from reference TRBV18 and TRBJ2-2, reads NAGVMQNPRHLVRRRGQEARLRCSPMKGHSHVYWYRQLPEEGLKFMVYLQKENIIDESGMPKERFSAEFPKEGPSILRIQQVVRGDSAAYFCASSPPGRGDTGELFFGEGSRLTVL.

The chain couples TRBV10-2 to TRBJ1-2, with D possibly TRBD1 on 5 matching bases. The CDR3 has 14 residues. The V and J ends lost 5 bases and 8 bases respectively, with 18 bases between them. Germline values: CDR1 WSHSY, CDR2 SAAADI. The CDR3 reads CASSPSGGSGGYTF. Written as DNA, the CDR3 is TGCGCCAGCAGTCCCTCGGGGGGGTCGGGAGGCTACACCTTC.

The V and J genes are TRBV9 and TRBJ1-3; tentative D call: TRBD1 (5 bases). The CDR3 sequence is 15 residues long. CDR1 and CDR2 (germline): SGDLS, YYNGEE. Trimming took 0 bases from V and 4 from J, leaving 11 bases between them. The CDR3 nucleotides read TGTGCCAGCAGCGTAGTTGGCGGGGCAGGAAACACCATATATTTT. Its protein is CASSVVGGAGNTIYF.

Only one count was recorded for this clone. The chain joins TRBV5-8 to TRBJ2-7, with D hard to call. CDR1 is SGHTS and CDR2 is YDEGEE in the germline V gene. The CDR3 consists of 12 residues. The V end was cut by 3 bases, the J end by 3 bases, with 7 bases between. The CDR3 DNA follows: TGTGCCAGCAGCTGGCCCTTCTACGAGCAGTACTTC. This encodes CASSWPFYEQYF.

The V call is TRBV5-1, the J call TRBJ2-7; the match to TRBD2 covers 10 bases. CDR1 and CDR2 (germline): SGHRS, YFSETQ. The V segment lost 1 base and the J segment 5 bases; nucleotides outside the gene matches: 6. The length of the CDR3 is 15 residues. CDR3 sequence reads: CASSLLAGGRDEQYF. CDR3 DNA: TGCGCCAGCAGCTTGTTAGCGGGGGGACGTGACGAGCAGTACTTC.

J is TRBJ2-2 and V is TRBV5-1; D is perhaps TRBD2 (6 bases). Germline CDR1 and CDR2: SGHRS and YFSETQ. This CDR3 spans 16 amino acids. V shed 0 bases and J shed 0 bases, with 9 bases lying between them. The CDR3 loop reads CASSLVAGTNTGELFF. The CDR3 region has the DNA TGCGCCAGCAGCTTGGTGGCGGGGACGAACACCGGGGAGCTGTTTTTT.

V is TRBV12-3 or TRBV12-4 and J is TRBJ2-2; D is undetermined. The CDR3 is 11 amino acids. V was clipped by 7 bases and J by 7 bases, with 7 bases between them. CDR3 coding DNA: TGTGCCAGCAACCAGGTCGGGGAGCTGTTTTTT. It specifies CASNQVGELFF.

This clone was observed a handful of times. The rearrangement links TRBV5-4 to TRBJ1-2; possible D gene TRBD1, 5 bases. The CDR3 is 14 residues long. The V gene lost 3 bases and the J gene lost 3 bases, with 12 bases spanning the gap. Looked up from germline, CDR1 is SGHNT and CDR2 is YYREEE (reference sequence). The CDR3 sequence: CASSSRAFDYGYTF. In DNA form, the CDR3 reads TGTGCCAGCAGCTCCAGGGCGTTCGACTATGGCTACACCTTC.

CDR3 sequence (DNA): TGTGCCAGCAGGTCTCCGGGACAGTCTAACTATGGCTACACCTTC. Residues: CASRSPGQSNYGYTF. The V and J genes are TRBV5-8 and TRBJ1-2, with 7 nucleotides matching TRBD1. CDR3 length: 15 residues. Germline V gene sequence: CDR1 SGHTS, CDR2 YDEGEE. After removal of 5 bases from V and 0 bases from J, the junction contained 7 bases not matched to a gene.

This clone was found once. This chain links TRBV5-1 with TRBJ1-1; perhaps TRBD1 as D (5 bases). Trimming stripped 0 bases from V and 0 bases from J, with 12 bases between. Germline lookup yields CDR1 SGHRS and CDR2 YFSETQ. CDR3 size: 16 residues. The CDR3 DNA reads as TGCGCCAGCAGCTTGGTGGGGGGAACGGTGAACACTGAAGCTTTCTTT. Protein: CASSLVGGTVNTEAFF. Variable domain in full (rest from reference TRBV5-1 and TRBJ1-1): KAGVTQTPRYLIKTRGQQVTLSCSPISGHRSVSWYQQTPGQGLQFLFEYFSETQRNKGNFPGRFSGRQFSNSRSEMNVSTLELGDSALYLCASSLVGGTVNTEAFFGQGTRLTVV.

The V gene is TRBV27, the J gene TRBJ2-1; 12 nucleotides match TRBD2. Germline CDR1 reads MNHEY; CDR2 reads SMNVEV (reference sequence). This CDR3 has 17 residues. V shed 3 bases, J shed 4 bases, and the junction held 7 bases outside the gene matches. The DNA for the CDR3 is TGTGCCAGCAGTTTTGCTAGCGGGGGGGCCACGTACAATGAGCAGTTCTTC. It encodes CASSFASGGATYNEQFF.

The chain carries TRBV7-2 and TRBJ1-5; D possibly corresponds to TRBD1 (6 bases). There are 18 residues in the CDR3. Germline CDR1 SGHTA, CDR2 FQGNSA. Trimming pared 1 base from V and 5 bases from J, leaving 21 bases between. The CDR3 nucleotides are TGTGCCAGCAGCTTAGACCTGGACAGCCTTTCGGAGGATCAGCCCCAGCATTTT. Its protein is CASSLDLDSLSEDQPQHF.

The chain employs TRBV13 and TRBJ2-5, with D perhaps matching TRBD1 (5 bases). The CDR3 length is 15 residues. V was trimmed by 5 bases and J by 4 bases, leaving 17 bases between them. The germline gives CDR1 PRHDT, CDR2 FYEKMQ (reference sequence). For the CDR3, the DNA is TGTGCCAGCAGCCCAGGAAGGGGCCCGGGAGAGACCCAGTACTTC. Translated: CASSPGRGPGETQYF.

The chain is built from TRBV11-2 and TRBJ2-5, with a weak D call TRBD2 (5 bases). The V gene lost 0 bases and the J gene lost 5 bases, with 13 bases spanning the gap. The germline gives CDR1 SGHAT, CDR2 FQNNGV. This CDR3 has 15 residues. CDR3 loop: CASSLDGSGEETQYF. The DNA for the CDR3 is TGTGCCAGCAGCTTAGATGGGAGTGGAGAGGAGACCCAGTACTTC.

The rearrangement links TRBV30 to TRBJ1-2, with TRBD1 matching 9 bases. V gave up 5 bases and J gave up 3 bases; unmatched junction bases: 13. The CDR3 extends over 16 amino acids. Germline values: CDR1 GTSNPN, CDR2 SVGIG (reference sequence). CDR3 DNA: TGTGCCTGGGGGGGGGACAGGGCGTACCGGGACTATGGCTACACCTTC. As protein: CAWGGDRAYRDYGYTF.

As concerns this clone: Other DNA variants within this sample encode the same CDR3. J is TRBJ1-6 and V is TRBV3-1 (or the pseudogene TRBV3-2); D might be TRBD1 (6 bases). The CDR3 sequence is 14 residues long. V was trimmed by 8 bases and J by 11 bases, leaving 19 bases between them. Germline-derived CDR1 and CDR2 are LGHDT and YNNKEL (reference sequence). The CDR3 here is CASRGGGGVTPLHF. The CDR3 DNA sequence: TGTGCCAGCCGGGGGGGAGGGGGTGTGACACCCCTCCACTTT.

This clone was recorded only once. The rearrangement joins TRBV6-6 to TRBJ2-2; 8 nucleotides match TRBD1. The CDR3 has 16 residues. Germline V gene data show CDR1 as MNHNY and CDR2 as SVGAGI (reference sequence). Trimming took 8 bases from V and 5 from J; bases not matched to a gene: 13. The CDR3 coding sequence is TGTGCCAGCCGAGACAGGGGACCGAGAGGGACCGGGGAGCTGTTTTTT. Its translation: CASRDRGPRGTGELFF.

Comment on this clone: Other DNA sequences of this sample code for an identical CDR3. The CDR3 spells CASSERLAGGYNEQFF. CDR3 nucleotide sequence: TGTGCCAGCAGTGAACGTCTAGCGGGGGGCTACAATGAGCAGTTCTTC. The chain uses TRBV6-1 and TRBJ2-1; 11 bases align to TRBD2. Looked up from germline, CDR1 is MNHNS and CDR2 is SASEGT. The CDR3 covers 16 residues. V was clipped by 2 bases and J by 3 bases; unmatched bases: 3.

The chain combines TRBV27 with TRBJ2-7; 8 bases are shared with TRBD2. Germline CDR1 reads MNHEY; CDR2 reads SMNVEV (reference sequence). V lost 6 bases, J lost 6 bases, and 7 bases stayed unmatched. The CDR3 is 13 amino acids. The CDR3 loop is CASRYSGAIEQYF. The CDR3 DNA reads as TGTGCCAGCAGATATAGCGGGGCTATCGAGCAGTACTTC.

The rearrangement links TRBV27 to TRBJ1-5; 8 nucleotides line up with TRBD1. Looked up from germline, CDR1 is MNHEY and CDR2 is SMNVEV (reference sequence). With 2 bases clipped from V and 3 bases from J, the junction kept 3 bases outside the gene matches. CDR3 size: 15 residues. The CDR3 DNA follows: TGTGCCAGCAGTTTACAACAGGGGGTCAATCAGCCCCAGCATTTT. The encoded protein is CASSLQQGVNQPQHF.

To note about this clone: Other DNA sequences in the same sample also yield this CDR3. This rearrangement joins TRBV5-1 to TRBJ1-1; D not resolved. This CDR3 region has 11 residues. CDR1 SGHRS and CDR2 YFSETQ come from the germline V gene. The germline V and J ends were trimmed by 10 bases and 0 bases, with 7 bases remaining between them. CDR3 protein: CASRLNTEAFF. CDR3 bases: TGCGCCTCGCGGTTGAACACTGAAGCTTTCTTT. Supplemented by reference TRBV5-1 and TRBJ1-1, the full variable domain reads KAGVTQTPRYLIKTRGQQVTLSCSPISGHRSVSWYQQTPGQGLQFLFEYFSETQRNKGNFPGRFSGRQFSNSRSEMNVSTLELGDSALYLCASRLNTEAFFGQGTRLTVV.

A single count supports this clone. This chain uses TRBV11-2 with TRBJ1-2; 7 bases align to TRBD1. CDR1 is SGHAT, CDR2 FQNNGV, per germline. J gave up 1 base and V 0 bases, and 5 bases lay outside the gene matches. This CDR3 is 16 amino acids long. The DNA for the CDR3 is TGTGCCAGCAGCTTAGAAACCGGGACAGTTAACTATGGCTACACCTTC. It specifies CASSLETGTVNYGYTF.

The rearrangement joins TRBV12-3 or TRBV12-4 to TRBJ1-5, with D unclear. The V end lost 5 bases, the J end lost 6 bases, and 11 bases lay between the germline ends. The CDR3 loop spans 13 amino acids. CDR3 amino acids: CASSEAGAQPQHF. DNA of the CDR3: TGTGCCAGCAGTGAAGCTGGTGCTCAGCCCCAGCATTTT.

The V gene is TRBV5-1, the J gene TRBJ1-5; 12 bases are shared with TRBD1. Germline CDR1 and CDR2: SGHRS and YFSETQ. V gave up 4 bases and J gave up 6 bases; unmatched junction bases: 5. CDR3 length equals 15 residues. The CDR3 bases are TGCGCCAGCAGCCACGGGACAGGGGGCTTTCAGCCCCAGCATTTT. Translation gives CASSHGTGGFQPQHF.

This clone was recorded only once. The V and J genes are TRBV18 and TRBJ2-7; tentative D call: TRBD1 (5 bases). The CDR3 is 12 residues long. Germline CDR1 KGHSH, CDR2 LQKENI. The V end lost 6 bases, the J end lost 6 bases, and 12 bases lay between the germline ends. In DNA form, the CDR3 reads TGTGCCAGCTCGGACCAGGGATCCGAGCAGTACTTC. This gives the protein CASSDQGSEQYF.

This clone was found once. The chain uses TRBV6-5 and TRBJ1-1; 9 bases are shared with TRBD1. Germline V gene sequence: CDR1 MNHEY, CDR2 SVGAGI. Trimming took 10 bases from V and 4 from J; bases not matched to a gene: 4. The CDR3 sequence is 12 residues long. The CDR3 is CATLTGGTEAFF. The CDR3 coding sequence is TGTGCCACACTGACAGGGGGCACTGAAGCTTTCTTT.

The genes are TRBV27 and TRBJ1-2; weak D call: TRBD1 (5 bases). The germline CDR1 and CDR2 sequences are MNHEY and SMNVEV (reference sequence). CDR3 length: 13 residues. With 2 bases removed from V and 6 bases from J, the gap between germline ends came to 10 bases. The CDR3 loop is CASSLQGSHGYTF. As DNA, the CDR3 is TGTGCCAGCAGTTTACAGGGCTCCCATGGCTACACCTTC.

CDR3 nucleotides: TGTGCCAGCAGCCGAGCCGGGTCCCATCAGCCCCAGCATTTT. This sequence encodes CASSRAGSHQPQHF. The gene calls are TRBV6-5 and TRBJ1-5; D remains unclear. The ends were cut back, 6 bases at V and 5 bases at J, with 14 bases in the middle. The CDR3 extends over 14 amino acids. Germline-derived CDR1 and CDR2 are MNHEY and SVGAGI.

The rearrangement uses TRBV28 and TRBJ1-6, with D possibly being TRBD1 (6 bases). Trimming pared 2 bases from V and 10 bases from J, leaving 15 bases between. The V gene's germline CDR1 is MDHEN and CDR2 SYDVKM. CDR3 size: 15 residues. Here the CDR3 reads CASSLAQGWGSPLHF. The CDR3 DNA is TGTGCCAGCAGTTTAGCACAGGGTTGGGGGTCACCCCTCCACTTT.

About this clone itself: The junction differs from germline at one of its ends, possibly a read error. The CDR3 loop reads CASSDSRAPGELFF. The CDR3 DNA reads as TGTGCCAGCAGTGACTCCAGGGCCCCCGGGGAGCTGTTTTTT. The chain links TRBV6-5 to TRBJ2-2; D is perhaps TRBD1 (5 bases). The CDR3 contains 14 residues. Per germline, CDR1 MNHEY and CDR2 SVGAGI.